Listed below are T cell receptor beta chains from one sample, sequenced in a study of T cell repertoires in cytomegalovirus infection. TCRdb reprocessed the reads with MiXCR, giving one entry per CDR3 protein. The sample includes about 530,000 distinct CDR3 sequences, 26% seen only once; the top ten take roughly 13%. Material: PBMCs. These receptors all stem from a human donor in good health (CMV status not recorded). Some clones in this sample may be carry-over from other donors' samples. Each CDR3 is given with its conserved first and last residue. D genes are given only for firm matches. Not all rows give a size; the values are once, few, many and, for expanded clones, a class.

j_gene,abundance,d_gene,v_gene,CDR3aa,CDR3nt
TRBJ2-5,.,.,TRBV6-5,CASSGLRSETQYF,TGTGCCAGCAGTGGCCTTCGGTCCGAGACCCAGTACTTC
TRBJ2-3,few,.,TRBV7-3,CASSSSRTSTDTQYF,TGTGCCAGCAGCTCGTCGAGAACTAGCACAGATACGCAGTATTTT
TRBJ1-1,.,.,TRBV12-3/TRBV12-4,CASSSAYGGIEAFF,TGTGCCAGCAGTTCCGCTTATGGGGGAATTGAAGCTTTCTTT
TRBJ1-1,few,.,TRBV15,CATSRESGPYTEAFF,TGTGCCACCAGCAGAGAGTCCGGGCCCTACACTGAAGCTTTCTTT
TRBJ2-3,.,TRBD2,TRBV19,CASSSRGLAGSTDTQYF,TGTGCCAGTAGTAGCCGCGGACTAGCGGGGTCCACAGATACGCAGTATTTT
TRBJ2-1,once,TRBD2,TRBV12-5,CASGLRLAASSYNEQFF,TGTGCTAGTGGTTTGCGGCTAGCGGCTAGCTCCTACAATGAGCAGTTCTTC
TRBJ1-3,many,.,TRBV7-8,CASGPVSGNTIYF,TGTGCCAGCGGGCCCGTCTCTGGAAACACCATATATTTT
TRBJ2-2,.,TRBD2,TRBV20-1,CSAYGTRSGELFF,TGCAGTGCCTACGGGACTAGGTCCGGGGAGCTGTTTTTT
TRBJ2-5,.,.,TRBV12-3/TRBV12-4,CASSFWGKTQYF,TGTGCCAGCAGTTTCTGGGGAAAGACCCAGTACTTC
TRBJ1-2,.,TRBD1,TRBV30,CAWTPRGTDYGYTF,TGTGCCTGGACCCCCCGAGGGACAGACTATGGCTACACCTTC
TRBJ1-2,.,.,TRBV28,CASRRTIFDGYGYTF,TGTGCCAGCAGACGGACGATCTTCGATGGGTATGGCTACACCTTC
TRBJ2-5,.,.,TRBV10-3,CAISESPQGSPTQETQYF,TGTGCCATCAGTGAGTCTCCGCAAGGTAGTCCGACACAAGAGACCCAGTACTTC
TRBJ2-5,.,TRBD1,TRBV7-6,CASSQTDRVQETQYF,TGTGCCAGCAGCCAGACGGACAGGGTCCAAGAGACCCAGTACTTC
TRBJ2-2,.,TRBD2,TRBV7-7,CASSENSGRTGELFF,TGTGCTAGCAGCGAAAATAGCGGGAGGACCGGGGAGCTGTTTTTT
TRBJ2-2,few,TRBD2,TRBV7-2,CASSLAIAGGNSGELFF,TGTGCCAGCAGCTTAGCTATAGCGGGAGGAAACTCCGGGGAGCTGTTTTTT
TRBJ1-1,.,.,TRBV6-2/TRBV6-3,CASSYRGLGDTEAFF,TGTGCCAGCAGTTACCGGGGCTTAGGGGACACTGAAGCTTTCTTT
TRBJ2-1,many,.,TRBV7-2,CASSRLGGYNEQFF,TGTGCCAGCAGCCGACTTGGGGGGTACAATGAGCAGTTCTTC
TRBJ1-3,.,.,TRBV5-4,CANSSDGTSGNTIYF,TGTGCCAACAGCTCGGACGGGACCTCTGGAAACACCATATATTTT
TRBJ1-5,few,.,TRBV19,CARSGPEVDQPQHF,TGTGCCAGAAGCGGACCGGAGGTCGATCAGCCCCAGCATTTT
TRBJ2-7,.,TRBD1,TRBV12-3/TRBV12-4,CASSSHRGRFEQYF,TGTGCCAGCAGTAGTCACAGGGGGCGGTTCGAGCAGTACTTC
TRBJ2-3,many,TRBD2,TRBV7-2,CASSFLQAAGPDTQYF,TGTGCCAGCAGCTTCTTACAGGCAGCGGGACCAGATACGCAGTATTTT
TRBJ2-2,few,TRBD2,TRBV19,CASSIRTSGRSVGELFF,TGTGCCAGTAGTATAAGGACTAGCGGGAGAAGTGTCGGGGAGCTGTTTTTT
TRBJ2-5,few,.,TRBV12-3/TRBV12-4,CASSLGRHSVRETQYF,TGTGCCAGCAGTTTAGGTCGGCACTCCGTACGCGAGACCCAGTACTTC
TRBJ1-6,few,.,TRBV7-2,CASSVDSSSYYNSPLHF,TGTGCCAGCAGCGTAGACAGTAGCAGCTATTATAATTCACCCCTCCACTTT
TRBJ2-3,many,.,TRBV7-2,CASSLFPGEASDTQYF,TGTGCCAGCAGCTTATTTCCGGGGGAGGCGTCAGATACGCAGTATTTT
TRBJ2-5,few,.,TRBV12-3/TRBV12-4,CASTPQPQETQYF,TGTGCCAGCACCCCACAGCCCCAAGAGACCCAGTACTTC
TRBJ2-1,.,TRBD2,TRBV4-1,CASSQDPTAGLAGPNEQSF,TGCGCCAGCAGCCAAGACCCAACCGCGGGACTAGCGGGACCCAATGAGCAGTCCTTC
TRBJ2-1,.,TRBD2,TRBV15,CATSRETRGSTSYNEQFF,TGTGCCACCAGCAGAGAAACCCGCGGGAGTACTTCCTACAATGAGCAGTTCTTC
TRBJ1-2,.,.,TRBV6-8,CASSYSRDNYGYTF,TGTGCCAGCAGTTACTCTAGAGATAACTATGGCTACACCTTC
TRBJ2-5,few,.,TRBV28,CASSLRRGSQETQYF,TGTGCCAGCAGTTTAAGGCGGGGAAGTCAAGAGACCCAGTACTTC
TRBJ2-1,many,.,TRBV7-2,CASSLGLLVFNEQFF,TGTGCCAGCAGCTTAGGATTGCTAGTATTCAATGAGCAGTTCTTC
TRBJ2-5,few,.,TRBV7-9,CASSDSTRSETQYF,TGTGCCAGCAGCGATTCGACTAGGTCAGAGACCCAGTACTTC
TRBJ2-2,.,TRBD1,TRBV6-6,CASSSGTGASGELFF,TGTGCCAGCAGTTCCGGGACAGGGGCTTCCGGGGAGCTGTTTTTT
TRBJ2-7,many,.,TRBV7-8,CASSLRGTTTPEQYF,TGTGCCAGCAGCTTACGAGGGACAACGACTCCCGAGCAGTACTTC
TRBJ2-5,many,.,TRBV10-3,CAIRGSLEETQYF,TGTGCCATCCGGGGGAGCCTAGAAGAGACCCAGTACTTC
TRBJ2-5,.,TRBD1,TRBV20-1,CSAPTPGQGVETQYF,TGCAGTGCCCCAACGCCGGGACAGGGGGTGGAGACCCAGTACTTC
TRBJ2-1,few,TRBD2,TRBV27,CASSLMGVAGGVSSYNEQFF,TGTGCCAGCAGTTTAATGGGGGTAGCGGGAGGGGTGAGCTCCTACAATGAGCAGTTCTTC
TRBJ2-2,few,TRBD2,TRBV28,CASSSLAENTGELFF,TGTGCCAGCAGTTCACTAGCGGAGAACACCGGGGAGCTGTTTTTT
TRBJ1-5,few,.,TRBV6-2/TRBV6-3,CASSYEAVNSNQPQHF,TGTGCCAGCAGTTACGAGGCGGTCAATAGCAATCAGCCCCAGCATTTT
TRBJ2-1,.,TRBD2,TRBV7-9,CASSLGAGLAFGNEQFF,TGTGCCAGCAGCTTAGGTGCGGGACTAGCGTTCGGCAATGAGCAGTTCTTC
TRBJ2-5,many,.,TRBV7-8,CASSYQPERGETQYF,TGTGCCAGCAGCTACCAGCCCGAGAGGGGTGAGACCCAGTACTTC
TRBJ2-1,few,.,TRBV7-2,CASSLSEDNEQFF,TGTGCCAGCAGCTTGTCGGAGGACAATGAGCAGTTCTTC
TRBJ1-5,.,.,TRBV28,CASSRAGGNQPQHF,TGTGCCAGCAGTCGCGCAGGGGGCAATCAGCCCCAGCATTTT
TRBJ2-7,many,.,TRBV6-2/TRBV6-3,CASSYSGGASYEQYF,TGTGCCAGCAGTTACTCGGGGGGCGCGTCCTACGAGCAGTACTTC
TRBJ2-1,few,TRBD2,TRBV5-4,CASSLGTSREQFF,TGTGCCAGCAGCTTGGGGACTAGTCGTGAGCAGTTCTTC
TRBJ1-1,many,.,TRBV7-2,CASSLMSITEAFF,TGTGCCAGCAGCTTGATGAGTATCACTGAAGCTTTCTTT